This T cell receptor beta chain stems from a study of identical twins. Donors were all healthy Caucasians. TCRdb itself ran the 5' RACE reads through MiXCR, one entry per CDR3 protein. Here the sample spans approximately 220,000 distinct CDR3 sequences, about a tenth being singletons. The sequencing sample was made of memory (CD45RO+) T cells sorted from blood. This clonotype originated in a woman aged 18-29 years in good health.

The CDR3 protein is CASSWSSADTQYF. CDR3 coding DNA: TGCGCCAGCAGCTGGTCTTCGGCGGATACGCAGTATTTT. This rearrangement joins TRBV5-1 to TRBJ2-3; D is undetermined. The CDR3 extends over 13 amino acids. V lost 3 bases, J lost 6 bases, and 11 bases lay in between. CDR1 is SGHRS, CDR2 YFSETQ, per germline.